One sample yielded the 9 T cell receptor beta chains listed below, sequenced in a study of T cells in Graves' hyperthyroidism and ophthalmopathy. RNA transcripts were the template for amplifying TCR beta CDR3 regions. TCR CDR3 underwent first-round RT-PCR with the HTBI primer set. TCRdb used MiXCR to reprocess the multiplex PCR reads, holding one entry per CDR3 protein. The sample includes approximately 330,000 distinct CDR3 sequences, around 23% of them seen just once. Material: blood. These receptors came from a woman aged 45-65 years with Graves' hyperthyroidism.

This clonotype was recorded many times. The V and J genes are TRBV2 and TRBJ2-4, with D perhaps being TRBD1 or TRBD2 (6 bases each). V lost 8 bases and J 2 bases, leaving 19 bases between the germline ends. The germline gives CDR1 SNHLY, CDR2 FYNNEI. The CDR3 spans 16 residues. The CDR3 loop is CASWGSSGAPKNIQYF. The CDR3, as DNA: TGTGCCAGCTGGGGGTCCTCGGGGGCTCCCAAAAACATTCAGTACTTC.

The rearrangement joins TRBV20-1 to TRBJ1-4; no clear D gene. The CDR3 spans 13 residues. V lost 2 bases, J lost 3 bases, and 7 bases lay in between. Per germline, CDR1 DFQATT and CDR2 SNEGSKA (reference sequence). The CDR3 DNA follows: TGCAGTGCTAGAATGGAACCTAATGAAAAACTGTTTTTT. Its protein is CSARMEPNEKLFF.

This clonotype was seen many times. The J gene is TRBJ1-2, the V gene TRBV20-1, with D tentatively TRBD1 (5 bases). Trimming took off 5 bases at V and 8 bases at J, with 21 bases between the two ends. Germline assignment: CDR1 DFQATT and CDR2 SNEGSKA (reference sequence). The CDR3 consists of 14 residues. The CDR3 nucleotides are TGCAGTGCTTCTTCCGGGACGGGACTCGAGGGCTACACCTTC. Translated: CSASSGTGLEGYTF.

This clonotype appeared many times. J is TRBJ2-2 and V is TRBV3-1; D tentatively fits TRBD1 or TRBD2 (8 bases each). This CDR3 spans 17 amino acids. Germline CDR1 LGHDT, CDR2 YNNKEL (reference sequence). Trimming took off 4 bases at V and 4 bases at J, with 19 bases between the two ends. The CDR3 is CASSPGGTGFFTGELFF. CDR3 sequence (DNA): TGTGCCAGCAGCCCGGGGGGGACAGGTTTCTTCACCGGGGAGCTGTTTTTT.

This clonotype was seen just once. The rearrangement uses TRBV4-1 and TRBJ2-1; 12 bases align to TRBD2. CDR1 is MGHRA and CDR2 is YSYEKL in the germline V gene. V dropped 1 base and J dropped 3; count of bases not matched to a gene: 4. The CDR3 loop spans 17 amino acids. The CDR3 reads CASSQGTSGEIYNEQFF. The CDR3 DNA follows: TGCGCCAGCAGCCAAGGGACTAGCGGGGAAATCTACAATGAGCAGTTCTTC.

The rearrangement links TRBV10-3 to TRBJ2-3; TRBD2 agrees at 10 bases. CDR1 and CDR2 (germline): ENHRY, SYGVKD. The CDR3 runs to 16 residues. Trimming took 2 bases from V and 4 from J; bases not matched to a gene: 6. DNA for the CDR3: TGTGCCATCAGTGAGGGAACTAGCGGGGTGTCAGATACGCAGTATTTT. This sequence encodes CAISEGTSGVSDTQYF.

For this clonotype: Sequence at one end of the junction differs from germline and may be a read error. The chain combines TRBV6-6 with TRBJ1-1; weak D call: TRBD1 (5 bases). This CDR3 region has 17 residues. Germline CDR1 and CDR2: MNHNY and SVGAGI (reference sequence). CDR3 loop: CPSSYSSGPSIRTEAFF. CDR3 DNA: TGTCCCAGCAGTTACTCCTCGGGACCTAGTATTAGGACTGAAGCTTTCTTT.

The chain employs TRBV15 and TRBJ2-3, with 9 bases aligning to TRBD2. Germline CDR1 and CDR2: LNHNV and YYDKDF (reference sequence). V shed 0 bases, J shed 3 bases, and the junction held 4 bases outside the gene matches. This CDR3 is 16 amino acids long. The CDR3, as DNA: TGTGCCACCAGCAGAGATACTAGCGGGCCTACAGATACGCAGTATTTT. Amino acids: CATSRDTSGPTDTQYF.

This clonotype showed up many times. CDR3 in amino acids: CSAIIAGGLEKTQYF. The CDR3 DNA follows: TGCAGTGCCATCATAGCGGGGGGGCTAGAGAAGACCCAGTACTTC. This sequence joins TRBV20-1 and TRBJ2-5; 11 nucleotides match TRBD2. V lost 6 bases to trimming and J lost 6 bases; unmatched junction nucleotides: 12. CDR1 DFQATT and CDR2 SNEGSKA come from the germline V gene (reference sequence). The CDR3 has 15 residues.